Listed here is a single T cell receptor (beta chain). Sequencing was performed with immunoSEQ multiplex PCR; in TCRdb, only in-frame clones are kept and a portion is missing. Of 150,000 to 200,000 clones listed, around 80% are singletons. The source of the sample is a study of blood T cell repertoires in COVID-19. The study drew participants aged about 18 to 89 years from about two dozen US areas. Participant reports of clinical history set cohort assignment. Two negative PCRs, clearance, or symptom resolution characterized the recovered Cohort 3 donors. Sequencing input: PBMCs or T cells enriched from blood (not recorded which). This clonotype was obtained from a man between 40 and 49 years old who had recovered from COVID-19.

CDR3 bases: TGTGCCAGCAGCTCACAGGGGGTGAGCTCTGGAAACACCATATATTTT. Its protein is CASSSQGVSSGNTIYF. The V and J genes are TRBV6-6 and TRBJ1-3, with 8 bases matching TRBD1. The CDR3 sequence is 16 residues long. V lost 6 bases and J lost 0; bases outside the gene matches: 7. Germline loops: CDR1 MNHNY, CDR2 SVGAGI (reference sequence).